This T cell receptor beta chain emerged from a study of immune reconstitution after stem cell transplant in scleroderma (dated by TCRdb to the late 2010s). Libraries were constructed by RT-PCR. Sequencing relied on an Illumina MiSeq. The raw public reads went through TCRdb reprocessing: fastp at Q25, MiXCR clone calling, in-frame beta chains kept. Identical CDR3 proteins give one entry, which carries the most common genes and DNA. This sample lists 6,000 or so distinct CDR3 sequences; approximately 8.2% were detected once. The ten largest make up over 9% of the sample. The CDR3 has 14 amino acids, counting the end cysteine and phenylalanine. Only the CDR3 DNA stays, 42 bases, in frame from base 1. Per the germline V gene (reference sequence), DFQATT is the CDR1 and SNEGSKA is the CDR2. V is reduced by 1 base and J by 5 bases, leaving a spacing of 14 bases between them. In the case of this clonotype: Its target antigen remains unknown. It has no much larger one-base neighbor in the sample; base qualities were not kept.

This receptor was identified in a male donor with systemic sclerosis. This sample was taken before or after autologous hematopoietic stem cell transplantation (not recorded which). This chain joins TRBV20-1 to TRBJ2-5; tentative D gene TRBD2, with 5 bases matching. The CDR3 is CSARVLAEGETQYF. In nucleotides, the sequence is TGCAGTGCTAGAGTGCTAGCAGAGGGTGAGACCCAGTACTTC.